The 9 T cell receptor beta chains below all came from one sample that was sequenced in a study of cytomegalovirus exposure and HLA in healthy donors. The PCR used 60 Vbeta and 13 Jbeta primers. Clones were sequenced by immunoSEQ multiplex PCR, and TCRdb holds only the in-frame ones, with some missing. The profile shows approximately 22,000 clones, about 78% of them singletons. Sequences were obtained from PBMCs. The source is a man between 60 and 75 years old in good health and CMV-seronegative.

The V gene is TRBV10-2, the J gene TRBJ1-5, with 8 bases fitting TRBD1. Losses at the gene ends were 6 bases for V and 6 bases for J; bases not matched to a gene: 10. The length of the CDR3 is 15 residues. Looked up from germline, CDR1 is WSHSY and CDR2 is SAAADI. The CDR3 protein is CASRRTGTIGQPQHF. CDR3 DNA sequence: TGCGCCAGCAGACGGACAGGGACTATAGGTCAGCCCCAGCATTTT.

The V gene is TRBV7-8, the J gene TRBJ2-7; weak D call: TRBD2 (5 bases). Germline-derived CDR1 and CDR2 are SGHVS and FQNEAQ. The CDR3 totals 16 residues. Trimming removed 2 bases at V and 3 bases at J, with 17 bases between. In nucleotides, the CDR3 is TGTGCCAGCAGCTTAACCGCGGGCCTGGGTGTCTACGAGCAGTACTTC. Protein sequence: CASSLTAGLGVYEQYF.

The rearrangement links TRBV9 to TRBJ2-2; tentative D call: TRBD1 (6 bases). Germline V CDR1 and CDR2: SGDLS, YYNGEE. This CDR3 is 16 amino acids long. Between the trimmed V and J ends, which lost 0 bases and 4 bases, there was a span of 13 bases. The CDR3 DNA reads TGTGCCAGCAGCGTAGCAGGGGCGCTAGGCACCGGGGAGCTGTTTTTT. Protein: CASSVAGALGTGELFF.

V is TRBV7-3 and J is TRBJ1-6; D is perhaps TRBD1 (5 bases). The CDR3 has 15 amino acids. V was cut by 5 bases and J by 3 bases, with 11 bases left in between. CDR1 is SGHTA, CDR2 FQGTGA, per germline. The CDR3 region has the DNA TGTGCCAGCAGCAAAAAAGGGGACTATAATTCACCCCTCCACTTT. This translates into CASSKKGDYNSPLHF.

In this sample, this clone turned up once. One end of the junction does not line up with germline, which may come from a read error. This rearrangement joins TRBV7-7 to TRBJ2-3; D unclear. The CDR3 is 13 amino acids. Germline lookup yields CDR1 SSHAT and CDR2 FNYEAQ (reference sequence). The chain's CDR3 is CASSLEMRDTQYF. CDR3 bases: TGTGCTAGCAGCTTAGAGATGAGGGATACGCAGTATTTT.

The chain has TRBV6-5 and TRBJ2-3; TRBD1 might be the D (5 bases). The CDR3 covers 13 residues. V dropped 6 bases and J dropped 3 bases, with 10 bases sitting between them. Germline V lookup: CDR1 MNHEY, CDR2 SVGAGI. CDR3 amino acids: CASRIPGTDTQYF. The DNA for the CDR3 is TGTGCCAGCAGAATCCCAGGGACAGATACGCAGTATTTT.

The J gene is TRBJ2-6, the V gene TRBV2; D possibly corresponds to TRBD1 (6 bases). The CDR3 spans 17 residues. The germline V and J ends were trimmed by 2 bases and 1 base, with 12 bases remaining between them. The germline V gene encodes CDR1 SNHLY and CDR2 FYNNEI. The CDR3 DNA is TGTGCCAGCAGTGAATACGGACAGACTTCTGGGGCCAACGTCCTGACTTTC. Translating it yields CASSEYGQTSGANVLTF.

This clone turned up a few times. The rearrangement joins TRBV2 to TRBJ1-3; 8 bases match TRBD1. The length of the CDR3 is 14 residues. Looked up from germline, CDR1 is SNHLY and CDR2 is FYNNEI. Trimming at V came to 11 bases and at J to 1 base, leaving 7 bases not matched to a gene. CDR3 sequence: CAGRTGSSGNTIYF. CDR3 nucleotide sequence: TGTGCCGGACGGACAGGGTCTTCTGGAAACACCATATATTTT.

The gene calls are TRBV11-2 and TRBJ2-2, with TRBD1 matching over 8 bases. The CDR3 consists of 19 residues. CDR1 SGHAT and CDR2 FQNNGV come from the germline V gene. V gave up 8 bases and J gave up 1 base; unmatched junction bases: 18. The CDR3 sequence: CASSPRGQALPLNTGELFF. CDR3 nucleotide sequence: TGTGCCAGCTCCCCTCGGGGACAGGCACTTCCTCTGAACACCGGGGAGCTGTTTTTT.